The T cell receptor (beta chain) under discussion was sequenced for a study of shared clonotypes between healthy human individuals (dated by TCRdb to the early 2020s). General notes on the study: The cohort included three men and a couple of women between 18 and 49 years of age. For each donor, three plates each were used for CD4 naive and CD4 memory, two plates were used for CD8 naive, and one plate was used for CD8 memory. Blood TCR repertoires of five healthy adults were deeply sequenced to estimate repertoire size and the extent of clonotype sharing between individuals. To increase sequencing depth and limit assay-specific biases, different laboratories used diverse techniques to prepare libraries and sequence TCR repertoires. Each donor's leukapheresis produced roughly between roughly 0.85 and 10 billion PBMCs.

V is reduced by 3 bases and J by 8 bases, leaving a spacing of 15 bases between them. The germline V gene encodes CDR1 MNHEY and CDR2 SMNVEV (reference sequence). The CDR3 has 14 amino acids, counting the end cysteine and phenylalanine. The CDR3 DNA has 42 bases and is translated from base 1. The donors were healthy, HIV-negative adults who had no recently reported acute infections or vaccinations. Every donor was a Caucasian adult living in Nashville, Tennessee, USA. CD4+ T cells were enriched by magnetic negative selection; naive cells were then positively selected on CD45RA, and the negative fraction formed the memory subset. Blood was collected by leukapheresis, and PBMCs were isolated by Ficoll-Histopaque density gradient centrifugation and then cryopreserved in liquid nitrogen vapor phase. Analytical flow cytometry was used to check the purity and quantity of every magnetically sorted T cell population. From each sorted fraction, genomic DNA was isolated and quantified by UV absorbance on a Nanodrop 2000c.

TCR CDR3 regions were amplified from genomic DNA by multiplex PCR using the deep immunoSEQ assay. Extracted genomic DNA from each cell subset was distributed evenly across all wells of several immunoSEQ 96-well plates, and each plate was treated as a replicate. Each replicate PCR for sorted subsets received about 0.2 ug genomic DNA, equal to tens of thousands of T cell genomes. The purified libraries were quantified using a Qubit 3.0 fluorometer, sized with a Bioanalyzer 2100, and then quantified again using the KAPA Library Quantification kit. Every immunoSEQ 96-well plate was sequenced on a dedicated single-read 150-cycle Illumina NextSeq 550 flow cell. Per the authors' processing: The immunoSEQ output contained only junctional sequences without quality scores, so filtering could not match that applied to full-length reads. To assign V/J genes and CDR3, sequences were annotated against IMGT germline references using PyIR, a Python wrapper for IgBLAST v1.9. Any read was removed if the V/J assignment was weak (E-value above 1e-6), the CDR3 was missing, or the read contained stop codons, out-of-frame junctions, or ambiguous translated residues. V3J clonotypes were defined as sequences sharing the same inferred V gene, J gene, and CDR3 amino acid sequence. Percentage overlap between repertoires was computed as shared unique clonotypes divided by the size of the smaller repertoire. Repertoire richness was assessed with RTK rarefaction, the Chao1 estimator, and Recon v2.1 estimates of unobserved clonotypes. Generation probabilities for all TCRbeta clonotypes obtained by the gDNA method from four donors were computed using OLGA. This immuneACCESS table, as held by TCRdb, lists in-frame sequences with V and J called but not all clones. Of the missing ones, under half trace to an unresolved V gene in checked studies; the others have no known cause. For V, J and clone size, that table is used; D and trimming come from the DNA. Recorded for this sample are just over 2,000,000 clones; roughly 94% of them occurred a single time. The ten largest clones capture 0.13% of the sample.

Points on this clone: The antigen this receptor binds is unknown. There are no base qualities to consult, and no much larger clone falls within one base.

General findings and caveats noted by the study authors: Pairwise subsampling indicated that sequencing depth was expected to affect the degree of clonotype sharing among donors. Sampling was limited to blood, and TCR repertoires in tissue likely differ from TCR repertoires in blood. Sharing across a few donors was observed for about 5% of naive CD4, less than 4% of naive CD8, 2.3% of memory CD4, and about 0.38% of memory CD8 clonotypes. Higher generation probabilities were observed for clonotypes shared by all four sorted-subset donors than for non-shared clonotypes. Incomplete sequencing was indicated by rarefaction of sorted-subset datasets, despite the large sequencing depth. Estimated clonotype richness was generally larger for naive than for memory subsets. The small number of donors limited the genetic and exposure-history diversity represented.

The source material was naive CD4+ T cells sorted from blood. The label giving this sample's cell subset or site can be read as: CD45RA+ positively selected. This clonotype originated in a man aged 18 to 30 in good health. The receptor chain draws on TRBV27 and TRBJ2-3, with a weak D call of TRBD1 (5 bases match). The DNA reads TGTGCCAGCAGTTTCTCCAGGGATGCTGGTACGCAGTATTTT. Protein translation: CASSFSRDAGTQYF.